This record concerns one T cell receptor beta chain sequence. CDR1 is KGHDR and CDR2 is SFDVKD in the germline V gene. The CDR3 sequence is 13 residues long. The V end was cut by 6 bases, the J end by 7 bases, with 12 bases between. Only in-frame clones appear in the TCRdb table, and some are missing; sequencing was by immunoSEQ multiplex PCR. Of 200,000 to 250,000 clones listed, approximately 88% were seen once; the top ten hold around 3.6%. This specimen belongs to a study of blood T cell repertoires in COVID-19. Sequenced material: PBMCs or T cells enriched from blood (not recorded which). This receptor was taken from a woman in her twenties or thirties who had been exposed to COVID-19. The V gene is TRBV24-1, the J gene TRBJ2-1; D perhaps matches TRBD2 (5 bases). CDR3 sequence (DNA): TGTGCCACCAGTCAGCCTTCGGGAAATGAGCAGTTCTTC. Protein sequence: CATSQPSGNEQFF.